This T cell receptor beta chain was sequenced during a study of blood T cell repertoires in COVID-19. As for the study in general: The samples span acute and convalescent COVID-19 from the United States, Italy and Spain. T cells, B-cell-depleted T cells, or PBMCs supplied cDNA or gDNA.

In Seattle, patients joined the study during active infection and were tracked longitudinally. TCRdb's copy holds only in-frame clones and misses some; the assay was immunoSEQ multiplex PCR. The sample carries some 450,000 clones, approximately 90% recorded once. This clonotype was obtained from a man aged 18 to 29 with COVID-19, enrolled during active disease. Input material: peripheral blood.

This chain's CDR3 is CASSLEGWGAFF. The CDR3 bases are TGTGCCAGCAGTTTGGAGGGATGGGGAGCTTTCTTT. This rearrangement joins TRBV28 to TRBJ1-1; D gene ambiguous. This CDR3 has 12 amino acids. The germline gives CDR1 MDHEN, CDR2 SYDVKM. V dropped 3 bases and J dropped 10 bases, with 12 bases sitting between them.